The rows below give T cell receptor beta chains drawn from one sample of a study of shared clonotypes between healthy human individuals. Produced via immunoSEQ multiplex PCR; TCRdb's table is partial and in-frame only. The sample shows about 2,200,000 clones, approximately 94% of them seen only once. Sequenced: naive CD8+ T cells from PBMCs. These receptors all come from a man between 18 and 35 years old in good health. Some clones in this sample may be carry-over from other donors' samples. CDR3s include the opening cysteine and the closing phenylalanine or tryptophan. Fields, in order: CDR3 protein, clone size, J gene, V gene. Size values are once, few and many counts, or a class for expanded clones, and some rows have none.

CDR3 protein: CASSSVGGSYEQYF
clone size: .
J gene: TRBJ2-7
V gene: TRBV6-6

CDR3 protein: CSVVDSYGYTF
clone size: few
J gene: TRBJ1-2
V gene: TRBV29-1

CDR3 protein: CATSTGTDTQYF
clone size: .
J gene: TRBJ2-3
V gene: TRBV19

CDR3 protein: CASRVSKGGTGELFF
clone size: .
J gene: TRBJ2-2
V gene: TRBV27

CDR3 protein: CASSLGIRQSTDTQYF
clone size: .
J gene: TRBJ2-3
V gene: TRBV11-2

CDR3 protein: CASSLVASYNEQFF
clone size: once
J gene: TRBJ2-1
V gene: TRBV7-8

CDR3 protein: CASSGLWADYGYTF
clone size: .
J gene: TRBJ1-2
V gene: TRBV25-1

CDR3 protein: CASTLSLHWGEGQETQYF
clone size: .
J gene: TRBJ2-5
V gene: TRBV7-2

CDR3 protein: CASSLSQSPYEQYF
clone size: .
J gene: TRBJ2-7
V gene: TRBV27

CDR3 protein: CASSATGLAYEQYF
clone size: .
J gene: TRBJ2-7
V gene: TRBV9

CDR3 protein: CASSPQTGITEAFF
clone size: .
J gene: TRBJ1-1
V gene: TRBV28

CDR3 protein: CASSPRGTGELFF
clone size: once
J gene: TRBJ2-2
V gene: TRBV10-1

CDR3 protein: CASSSRDSTYEQYF
clone size: .
J gene: TRBJ2-7
V gene: TRBV27

CDR3 protein: CASSSRGGEQYF
clone size: .
J gene: TRBJ2-7
V gene: TRBV7-9

CDR3 protein: CASSLGQGNTEAFF
clone size: .
J gene: TRBJ1-1
V gene: TRBV13

CDR3 protein: CASSHVTPNTGELFF
clone size: .
J gene: TRBJ2-2
V gene: TRBV4-1

CDR3 protein: CASSEGAYQETQYF
clone size: .
J gene: TRBJ2-5
V gene: TRBV2

CDR3 protein: CASSPPAWGKLFF
clone size: .
J gene: TRBJ1-4
V gene: TRBV27

CDR3 protein: CASSLVLVDRGTILYEQYF
clone size: .
J gene: TRBJ2-7
V gene: TRBV7-9

CDR3 protein: CASSPRDRDYEQYF
clone size: .
J gene: TRBJ2-7
V gene: TRBV18

CDR3 protein: CASSFDSGANVLTF
clone size: .
J gene: TRBJ2-6
V gene: TRBV5-6

CDR3 protein: CASSLKEDRDEAFF
clone size: once
J gene: TRBJ1-1
V gene: TRBV28

CDR3 protein: CASGDTQYF
clone size: .
J gene: TRBJ2-3
V gene: TRBV9

CDR3 protein: CASSLPVLAGSYNEQFF
clone size: .
J gene: TRBJ2-1
V gene: TRBV27

CDR3 protein: CAWSAGQGGEQYF
clone size: .
J gene: TRBJ2-7
V gene: TRBV30

CDR3 protein: CASSLGPGNEQFF
clone size: .
J gene: TRBJ2-1
V gene: TRBV11-2

CDR3 protein: CAAASSFYNEQFF
clone size: .
J gene: TRBJ2-1
V gene: TRBV4-1

CDR3 protein: CASSTPGTGNGYTF
clone size: once
J gene: TRBJ1-2
V gene: TRBV6-5

CDR3 protein: CASSFHTTSPYNEQFF
clone size: .
J gene: TRBJ2-1
V gene: TRBV7-9

CDR3 protein: CASSLRQGWGSEAFF
clone size: .
J gene: TRBJ1-1
V gene: TRBV27

CDR3 protein: CASTPISNQPQHF
clone size: .
J gene: TRBJ1-5
V gene: TRBV6-1

CDR3 protein: CASSLSPQGPYEQYF
clone size: .
J gene: TRBJ2-7
V gene: TRBV28

CDR3 protein: CASSLFGQGNYGYTF
clone size: .
J gene: TRBJ1-2
V gene: TRBV27

CDR3 protein: CASSRGETLATNEKLFF
clone size: .
J gene: TRBJ1-4
V gene: TRBV14

CDR3 protein: CASTGSWTSGIEQYF
clone size: .
J gene: TRBJ2-7
V gene: TRBV28

CDR3 protein: CASSLLEDLSSGANVLTF
clone size: .
J gene: TRBJ2-6
V gene: TRBV27

CDR3 protein: CASSLKGRTDEQFF
clone size: .
J gene: TRBJ2-1
V gene: TRBV7-9

CDR3 protein: CASSQVRLTNEQFF
clone size: once
J gene: TRBJ2-1
V gene: TRBV4-2

CDR3 protein: CASSYMGTTEAFF
clone size: .
J gene: TRBJ1-1
V gene: TRBV19

CDR3 protein: CASSLVWGVTEAFF
clone size: few
J gene: TRBJ1-1
V gene: TRBV28

CDR3 protein: CASSIESYGYTF
clone size: .
J gene: TRBJ1-2
V gene: TRBV19

CDR3 protein: CASSQEGATRGYEQYF
clone size: once
J gene: TRBJ2-7
V gene: TRBV4-1

CDR3 protein: CAISEFWRDRPYEQYF
clone size: .
J gene: TRBJ2-7
V gene: TRBV10-3

CDR3 protein: CASSRSTKSGILTYGYTF
clone size: .
J gene: TRBJ1-2
V gene: TRBV5-1

CDR3 protein: CASSSPASTHGSPLHF
clone size: .
J gene: TRBJ1-6
V gene: TRBV11-2

CDR3 protein: CASSSGLHYGYTF
clone size: .
J gene: TRBJ1-2
V gene: TRBV27

CDR3 protein: CASSMFPGTEAFF
clone size: .
J gene: TRBJ1-1
V gene: TRBV19

CDR3 protein: CASSFEPRTRSYNEQFF
clone size: .
J gene: TRBJ2-1
V gene: TRBV19

CDR3 protein: CASSSTPDEQYF
clone size: .
J gene: TRBJ2-7
V gene: TRBV5-1